This note documents a single T cell receptor beta chain sequence. There are 15 residues in the CDR3. CDR1 and CDR2 (germline): SGHNT, YYREEE (reference sequence). V was cut by 3 bases and J by 0 bases, with 10 bases left in between. These data belong to a study of blood T cell repertoires in COVID-19. TCRdb's table, derived via immunoSEQ multiplex PCR, lists solely in-frame clones and lacks some. The sample shows 350,000 to 550,000 clones, roughly 90% of them seen only once. The chain is built from TRBV5-4 and TRBJ1-3; D is undetermined. Material: peripheral blood. The source is a woman in her 30s with acute or convalescent COVID-19. In nucleotides, the CDR3 is TGTGCCAGCAGCTCCCCCGGGAGCTCTGGAAACACCATATATTTT. Amino acids: CASSSPGSSGNTIYF.